Shown below are 10 T cell receptor beta chains from a single sample sequenced in a study of control samples from healthy donors and cancer patients. TCRdb's copy holds only in-frame clones and misses some; the assay was immunoSEQ multiplex PCR. In the table there are 150,000 or so clones, approximately 93% of which are singletons. Source material: blood. The receptor set was obtained from a man aged 35 to 55 in good health.

V and J are TRBV2 and TRBJ1-1, with D unresolved. In germline, CDR1 is SNHLY, CDR2 FYNNEI. With 1 base removed from V and 0 bases from J, the gap between germline ends came to 6 bases. This CDR3 is built from 14 residues. The DNA of the CDR3 is TGTGCCAGCAGTGAAGACAGACTGAACACTGAAGCTTTCTTT. It is translated as CASSEDRLNTEAFF.

The rearrangement uses TRBV24-1 and TRBJ2-1; D is uncertain. With 4 bases removed from V and 6 bases from J, the gap between germline ends came to 6 bases. The CDR3 totals 12 residues. In germline, CDR1 is KGHDR, CDR2 SFDVKD. The CDR3 is CATSDERNEQFF. CDR3 bases: TGTGCCACCAGTGACGAACGCAATGAGCAGTTCTTC.

The chain links TRBV5-1 to TRBJ1-4; no reliable D call. The CDR3 runs 14 residues. Trimming removed 4 bases at V and 2 bases at J, with 9 bases between. CDR1 is SGHRS and CDR2 is YFSETQ in the germline V gene. Here the CDR3 DNA reads TGCGCCAGCAGCCACAAGGGCACTAATGAAAAACTGTTTTTT. Amino acid sequence: CASSHKGTNEKLFF.

This chain joins TRBV19 and TRBJ1-5; the D gene is possibly TRBD1 (6 bases). V lost 9 bases to trimming and J lost 4 bases, with 13 bases between them. The CDR3 is 13 amino acids. CDR1 is LNHDA and CDR2 is SQIVND in the germline V gene (reference sequence). The CDR3 here is CASPYRENQPQHF. The CDR3 DNA reads TGTGCCAGCCCATACAGGGAGAATCAGCCCCAGCATTTT.

V is TRBV27 and J is TRBJ1-1, with 7 bases that match TRBD1. This CDR3 has 13 amino acids. The V and J ends lost 7 bases and 5 bases, in that order; junction bases with no gene match: 7. Per germline, CDR1 MNHEY and CDR2 SMNVEV (reference sequence). Here the CDR3 DNA reads TGTGCCAGCACCTCAGGGGGTCGGACTGAAGCTTTCTTT. This codes for CASTSGGRTEAFF.

The gene calls are TRBV28 and TRBJ1-2; 9 nucleotides match TRBD1. Germline V CDR1 and CDR2: MDHEN, SYDVKM. Germline trimming cut 7 bases from V and 3 bases from J; bases unmatched to any gene: 6. This CDR3 region has 14 residues. The CDR3 loop reads CASTRDRAHYGYTF. The CDR3 DNA follows: TGTGCCAGCACCAGGGACAGGGCACACTATGGCTACACCTTC.

The chain recombines TRBV11-2 with TRBJ2-7; 8 nucleotides match TRBD1. The CDR3 is 15 amino acids. CDR1 and CDR2 from the germline V gene are SGHAT and FQNNGV. V was clipped by 5 bases and J by 3 bases; unmatched bases: 9. DNA for the CDR3: TGTGCCAGCAGCCAAACCGGGACAGGCCACTACGAGCAGTACTTC. It codes for CASSQTGTGHYEQYF. The whole variable domain, remainder taken from reference TRBV11-2 and TRBJ2-7, is EAGVAQSPRYKIIEKRQSVAFWCNPISGHATLYWYQQILGQGPKLLIQFQNNGVVDDSQLPKDRFSAERLKGVDSTLKIQPAKLEDSAVYLCASSQTGTGHYEQYFGPGTRLTVT.

The rearrangement uses TRBV12-5 and TRBJ1-1, with D perhaps matching TRBD1 (5 bases). There are 18 residues in the CDR3. The ends were cut back, 7 bases at V and 0 bases at J, with 24 bases in the middle. Germline CDR1 is LGHNT and CDR2 is FRNRAP. The CDR3 spells CASATGGEAERMNTEAFF. The CDR3 coding sequence is TGTGCTAGTGCCACGGGGGGGGAGGCAGAACGCATGAACACTGAAGCTTTCTTT.

The genes are TRBV5-1 and TRBJ2-3; D remains ambiguous. Looked up from germline, CDR1 is SGHRS and CDR2 is YFSETQ. The CDR3 length is 15 residues. Trimming stripped 0 bases from V and 5 bases from J, with 13 bases between. The DNA of the CDR3 is TGCGCCAGCAGCTTGGTGGGCAGTTCCGTAGATACGCAGTATTTT. It codes for CASSLVGSSVDTQYF.

CDR3 amino acids: CASSQDPGSNTEAFF. The CDR3 coding sequence is TGCGCCAGCAGCCAAGATCCCGGGTCGAACACTGAAGCTTTCTTT. The V and J genes are TRBV4-1 and TRBJ1-1; D uncertain. V lost 0 bases to trimming and J lost 1 base, with 9 bases between them. This CDR3 is 15 amino acids long. CDR1 is MGHRA, CDR2 YSYEKL, per germline.